Listed below are T cell receptor beta chains from one sample, sequenced in a study of blood T cell repertoires in COVID-19. The data were produced by immunoSEQ multiplex PCR, yet TCRdb's version contains in-frame clones alone and is incomplete. The data contain some 150,000 clones, over 80% of them singletons. The specimen was peripheral blood. The receptors here all came from a man between 50 and 59 years old with active COVID-19. CDR3s include the opening cysteine and the closing phenylalanine or tryptophan. Each record gives: D gene, J gene, V gene, clone size, CDR3 DNA, CDR3 protein. D genes are given only for firm matches. Expanded clones are given a class, and other clones once, few, many or no size at all.

>TRBD1|TRBJ1-3|TRBV5-4|NA
TGTGCCAGCAGACAACAGGGGACGGGAAACACCATATATTTT
CASRQQGTGNTIYF
>TRBD1|TRBJ1-6|TRBV5-1|NA
TGCGCCAGCAGCTTGGCGGGACAGGGCCGAGATAATTCACCCCTCCACTTT
CASSLAGQGRDNSPLHF
>NA|TRBJ1-1|TRBV5-5|NA
TGTGCCAGCAGCTTGGCAGGGAAGGCCACTGAAGCTTTCTTT
CASSLAGKATEAFF
>NA|TRBJ1-3|TRBV3-1/TRBV3-2|NA
TGTGCCAGCAGCCAAGACGGGACACATTTAACTGGAAACACCATATATTTT
CASSQDGTHLTGNTIYF
>TRBD2|TRBJ2-1|TRBV11-3|NA
TGTGCCAGCAGCTTCACCGGGACTAGCAATGAGCAGTTCTTC
CASSFTGTSNEQFF
>TRBD1|TRBJ2-7|TRBV9|NA
TGTGCCAGCAGCGCCTCCGGGACAGGGGGATCCGAGCAGTACTTC
CASSASGTGGSEQYF
>TRBD1|TRBJ2-1|TRBV18|NA
TGTGCCAGCTCACCTAATACAGGGGGCTCCTACAATGAGCAGTTCTTC
CASSPNTGGSYNEQFF
>NA|TRBJ1-6|TRBV6-4|few
TGTGCCAGCTGCAGAACAAGAGGCGATTCACCCCTCCACTTT
CASCRTRGDSPLHF
>NA|TRBJ2-5|TRBV5-1|NA
TGCGCCAGCAGCTCCCCCCCGGGCGGGGAGACCCAGTACTTC
CASSSPPGGETQYF
>TRBD2|TRBJ2-5|TRBV6-6|NA
TGTGCCAGCAGACGGGGGGGGCGCGGGGAGACCCAGTACTTC
CASRRGGRGETQYF
>TRBD1|TRBJ2-4|TRBV5-5|NA
TGTGCCAGCAGCACGGACAGGCGACCCTTTGACTTAGCCAAAAACATTCAGTACTTC
CASSTDRRPFDLAKNIQYF
>NA|TRBJ2-1|TRBV5-1|NA
TGCGCCAGCCGGTTAGACAATGAGCAGTTCTTC
CASRLDNEQFF
>TRBD2|TRBJ2-2|TRBV6-1|once
TGTGCCAGCAGTGCCTCTAGCGGGGGGGCCGTCGGGGAGCTGTTTTTT
CASSASSGGAVGELFF
>TRBD2|TRBJ2-3|TRBV9|once
TGTGCCAGCAGCGTAGGGTTTGGTGGACTAGCGGGGAAAGATACGCAGTATTTT
CASSVGFGGLAGKDTQYF
>NA|TRBJ1-2|TRBV10-3|NA
TGTGCCATCAGTGAGTCGTCCAGTTCCTTGTTCCGTGGCTACACCTTC
CAISESSSSLFRGYTF
>TRBD2|TRBJ2-7|TRBV5-5|once
TGTGCCAGCAGCTTGGCCGGGGGGAAAACCTACGAGCAGTACTTC
CASSLAGGKTYEQYF
>TRBD1|TRBJ1-5|TRBV4-2|NA
TGTGCCAGCAGCCAAGAGGGACAGAACAATCAGCCCCAGCATTTT
CASSQEGQNNQPQHF
>TRBD2|TRBJ2-7|TRBV29-1|NA
TGCAGCGTTTCCTCCCCGGGGGGGAGGGCGGCTTACGAGCAGTACTTC
CSVSSPGGRAAYEQYF
>NA|TRBJ1-2|TRBV19|once
TGTGCCAGTAGTGCCTTCGGGGCTAACTATGGCTACACCTTC
CASSAFGANYGYTF
>NA|TRBJ2-1|TRBV15|NA
TGTGCCACCAGCAGAGACCGGAGGGGTGGGTACTCCTACAATGAGCAGTTCTTC
CATSRDRRGGYSYNEQFF
>NA|TRBJ1-6|TRBV28|NA
TGTGCCAGCAGTTTATATGGGGGGAAAAATTCACCCCTCCACTTT
CASSLYGGKNSPLHF
>NA|TRBJ1-3|TRBV7-9|NA
TGTGCCAGCAGCTCATACGACAGCTTCTCTGGAAACACCATATATTTT
CASSSYDSFSGNTIYF
>NA|TRBJ2-1|TRBV2|few
TGTGCCAGCAACTTCCAGCGGGCCCTATACAATGAGCAGTTCTTC
CASNFQRALYNEQFF
>TRBD1|TRBJ1-2|TRBV6-4|NA
TGTGCCAGCAGAAAAGGACAGGGTGGCGGCTACACCTTC
CASRKGQGGGYTF
>NA|TRBJ1-1|TRBV10-3|NA
TGTGCCATCAGTCAGGAAGCTAACACTGAAGCTTTCTTT
CAISQEANTEAFF
>NA|TRBJ2-5|TRBV5-6|NA
TGTGCCAGCAGCTTGGATCGGGAGAGCGCCGTGGAGACCCAGTACTTC
CASSLDRESAVETQYF
>NA|TRBJ1-2|TRBV29-1|NA
TGCAGCGTTGAACCCCTCGGGGTAAACTATGGCTACACCTTC
CSVEPLGVNYGYTF
>TRBD1|TRBJ2-1|TRBV3-1/TRBV3-2|NA
TGTGCCAGCAGCCCCAGAGGGCAGGGGGCCTACAATGAGCAGTTCTTC
CASSPRGQGAYNEQFF
>TRBD1|TRBJ1-1|TRBV29-1|NA
TGCAGCGTTTTAGGCCGACAGGGATCGAACACTGAAGCTTTCTTT
CSVLGRQGSNTEAFF
>TRBD2|TRBJ2-1|TRBV5-1|NA
TGCGCCAGCAGCTTGGACCCCAGCGGGGCATACAATGAGCAGTTCTTC
CASSLDPSGAYNEQFF
>NA|TRBJ1-2|TRBV5-6|once
TGTGCCAGCAGCTTGCACAGGGCTGGCTACACCTTC
CASSLHRAGYTF
>TRBD1|TRBJ2-3|TRBV18|NA
TGTGCCAGCTCACCTGGACAGGGTGGGACAGATACGCAGTATTTT
CASSPGQGGTDTQYF
>NA|TRBJ1-4|TRBV13|NA
TGTGCCAGCAGTTCCACAGGTGCCGCAACTAATGAAAAACTGTTTTTT
CASSSTGAATNEKLFF
>TRBD2|TRBJ2-7|TRBV6-2/TRBV6-3|NA
TGTGCCAGCAGTTACCCCACGGGACTAATAGCGGCCTACGAGCAGTACTTC
CASSYPTGLIAAYEQYF
>NA|TRBJ1-2|TRBV6-1|NA
TGTGCCAGCAGTGAAGGGGCGATTGTGGCAGGGGCCGGCTACACCTTC
CASSEGAIVAGAGYTF
>TRBD2|TRBJ2-3|TRBV2|NA
TGTGCCAGCAGTATAAGCGGGGGCACAGATACGCAGTATTTT
CASSISGGTDTQYF
>TRBD1|TRBJ1-2|TRBV19|NA
TGTGCCAGTAGCTCCCGTTCGACAGGGATTAACTATGGCTACACCTTC
CASSSRSTGINYGYTF
>NA|TRBJ1-2|TRBV29-1|NA
TGCAGCGGGGAGGGGGGCGACTATGGCTACACCTTC
CSGEGGDYGYTF
>TRBD1|TRBJ1-6|TRBV9|few
TGTGCCAGCAGCCCCGGGACAGGGGGTGCACCCCTCCACTTT
CASSPGTGGAPLHF
>NA|TRBJ1-1|TRBV3-1/TRBV3-2|NA
TGTGCCAGCAGCCAAGACTCCCAGGGCACTGAAGCTTTCTTT
CASSQDSQGTEAFF
>NA|TRBJ2-3|TRBV3-1/TRBV3-2|once
TGTGCCAGCAGCCAAGGGGTAGGAGGGGTCACAGATACGCAGTATTTT
CASSQGVGGVTDTQYF
>TRBD1|TRBJ1-4|TRBV5-4|NA
TGTGCCAGCAGCGGGACAGGGACTGATGAAAAACTGTTTTTT
CASSGTGTDEKLFF
>NA|TRBJ1-4|TRBV27|NA
TGTGCCAGCAGTTTATCCTCAGGGCTGGCTAATGAAAAACTGTTTTTT
CASSLSSGLANEKLFF
>TRBD2|TRBJ2-1|TRBV2|NA
TGTGCCAGCAGTGGAAAGCGGGGGGGCCTAAATGAGCAGTTCTTC
CASSGKRGGLNEQFF
>TRBD2|TRBJ2-7|TRBV6-5|few
TGTGCCAGCAGTTACACCGGACTAGCGGGGACCTACGAGCAGTACTTC
CASSYTGLAGTYEQYF
>NA|TRBJ1-1|TRBV19|NA
TGTGCCAGTAGCTCAGATCCCCGACAGTTGAACACTGAAGCTTTCTTT
CASSSDPRQLNTEAFF
>TRBD1|TRBJ2-5|TRBV7-2|NA
TGTGCCAGCAGCACCATACTACAGGGGCCGAAGATCAAGACCCAGTACTTC
CASSTILQGPKIKTQYF
>TRBD2|TRBJ2-3|TRBV19|NA
TGTGCCAGTAGGAAAAGCGGGGGGGCCACAGATACGCAGTATTTT
CASRKSGGATDTQYF
>TRBD1|TRBJ2-1|TRBV19|NA
TGTGCCAGTAGTGTGGACAGGTTCGATGAGCAGTTCTTC
CASSVDRFDEQFF
>TRBD1|TRBJ2-7|TRBV7-2|few
TGTGCCAGCAGCACCCGGGACAGGGATCGTAGCGAGCAGTACTTC
CASSTRDRDRSEQYF
>TRBD1|TRBJ2-4|TRBV6-2/TRBV6-3|once
TGTGCCAGCAGTTATCTCAAGCCTACAGGGGTCGGGAACATTCAGTACTTC
CASSYLKPTGVGNIQYF
>NA|TRBJ1-2|TRBV7-9|NA
TGTGCCAGCAGTCCCCTACCAGGAACAGCTAACTATGGCTACACCTTC
CASSPLPGTANYGYTF
>NA|TRBJ1-2|TRBV21-1|NA
TGTGCCAGCAGCAAAAGAACCCTCGTCCGGGGGGTTGGCTATGGCTACACCTTC
CASSKRTLVRGVGYGYTF